These T cell receptor beta chains were read from a single sample in a study of cytomegalovirus exposure and HLA in healthy donors. Sequenced by immunoSEQ multiplex PCR; TCRdb stores in-frame clones only, minus some. The repertoire has about 140,000 clones, about three quarters of them found once; the top ten carry around an eighth. Material: PBMCs. The receptors derive from a human donor in good health. CDR3s include the opening cysteine and the closing phenylalanine or tryptophan. The order of the fields is clone size, J gene, V gene, D gene, CDR3 DNA, CDR3 protein. The D gene is left open where the match is weak. Part of the rows lack a size; the others show once, few, many or a class for expanded clones.

abundance: few
j_gene: TRBJ1-4
v_gene: TRBV4-1
d_gene: TRBD1
CDR3nt: TGCGCCAGCAGCCAAGAGTCTCCGGGACAGGGAGTTGAAAAACTGTTTTTT
CDR3aa: CASSQESPGQGVEKLFF

abundance: .
j_gene: TRBJ2-1
v_gene: TRBV5-4
d_gene: .
CDR3nt: TGTGCCAGTTACAGGGACAATGAGCAGTTCTTC
CDR3aa: CASYRDNEQFF

abundance: .
j_gene: TRBJ1-5
v_gene: TRBV7-8
d_gene: .
CDR3nt: TGTGCCAGCAGCTTAGACGGGAATCAGCCCCAGCATTTT
CDR3aa: CASSLDGNQPQHF

abundance: .
j_gene: TRBJ1-5
v_gene: TRBV7-3
d_gene: TRBD1
CDR3nt: TGTGCCAGCAGCTTAACACAGGGGCAGCCCCAGCATTTT
CDR3aa: CASSLTQGQPQHF

abundance: few
j_gene: TRBJ2-7
v_gene: TRBV2
d_gene: .
CDR3nt: TGTGCCAGCACCGGGACTTTTAGCTCCTACGAGCAGTACTTC
CDR3aa: CASTGTFSSYEQYF

abundance: .
j_gene: TRBJ1-6
v_gene: TRBV6-1
d_gene: .
CDR3nt: TGTGCCAGCACAGGGGAAGTGAATTCACCCCTCCACTTT
CDR3aa: CASTGEVNSPLHF

abundance: few
j_gene: TRBJ2-5
v_gene: TRBV5-4
d_gene: TRBD2
CDR3nt: TGTGCCAGCAGCTTAGTAGCGGGAGAGACCCAGTACTTC
CDR3aa: CASSLVAGETQYF

abundance: .
j_gene: TRBJ2-3
v_gene: TRBV5-1
d_gene: TRBD2
CDR3nt: TGCGCCAGCAGCTCCCTGGGCGGGAGGGCCAAAGTAATGGGCACAGATACGCAGTATTTT
CDR3aa: CASSSLGGRAKVMGTDTQYF

abundance: .
j_gene: TRBJ1-1
v_gene: TRBV6-6
d_gene: TRBD1
CDR3nt: TGTGCCAGCAGTCCCAGGGGGCAGAGCACTGAAGCTTTCTTT
CDR3aa: CASSPRGQSTEAFF

abundance: .
j_gene: TRBJ2-7
v_gene: TRBV28
d_gene: TRBD2
CDR3nt: TGTGCCAGCAGTCCCCCGGGGGGGGCTCTCCGCGAGCAGTACTTC
CDR3aa: CASSPPGGALREQYF

abundance: .
j_gene: TRBJ2-7
v_gene: TRBV4-1
d_gene: TRBD2
CDR3nt: TGCGCCAGCAGCTACCGGGAGGCTCACGAGCAGTACTTC
CDR3aa: CASSYREAHEQYF

abundance: .
j_gene: TRBJ1-2
v_gene: TRBV2
d_gene: .
CDR3nt: TGTGCCAGCAGTGGAGACGGAGGCTATGGCTACACCTTC
CDR3aa: CASSGDGGYGYTF

abundance: .
j_gene: TRBJ1-1
v_gene: TRBV9
d_gene: TRBD1
CDR3nt: TGTGCCAGCAGCGGGGGACAGGGGGCGCCCCACACTGAAGCTTTCTTT
CDR3aa: CASSGGQGAPHTEAFF

abundance: .
j_gene: TRBJ2-7
v_gene: TRBV5-1
d_gene: TRBD1
CDR3nt: TGCGCCAGCAGCAGGACAGGAGCCGCCTCCGAGCAGTACTTC
CDR3aa: CASSRTGAASEQYF

abundance: .
j_gene: TRBJ2-1
v_gene: TRBV19
d_gene: TRBD2
CDR3nt: TGTGCCAGTAGTCCTCCGGGACTAGGAGGGGGTGGGTACAATGAGCAGTTCTTC
CDR3aa: CASSPPGLGGGGYNEQFF

abundance: .
j_gene: TRBJ2-5
v_gene: TRBV28
d_gene: .
CDR3nt: TGTGCCAGCAGGCGGTACATTCAAGAGACCCAGTACTTC
CDR3aa: CASRRYIQETQYF

abundance: .
j_gene: TRBJ1-4
v_gene: TRBV7-8
d_gene: .
CDR3nt: TGTGCCAGCAGCACCGCCGCGGGGGGCGAGTTTGAAAAACTGTTTTTT
CDR3aa: CASSTAAGGEFEKLFF

abundance: .
j_gene: TRBJ1-2
v_gene: TRBV25-1
d_gene: .
CDR3nt: TGTGCCAGCAGTTCTCTAGCCCCCCTGGATGGCTACACCTTC
CDR3aa: CASSSLAPLDGYTF

abundance: .
j_gene: TRBJ1-2
v_gene: TRBV19
d_gene: .
CDR3nt: TGTGCCAGTAGTAGGGGGGTGGGCTACACGGAGAACTATGGCTACACCTTC
CDR3aa: CASSRGVGYTENYGYTF

abundance: .
j_gene: TRBJ2-2
v_gene: TRBV5-1
d_gene: .
CDR3nt: TGCGCCAGCAGAAGGACCACACAGGTGGTTGGGCTGTTTTTT
CDR3aa: CASRRTTQVVGLFF

abundance: .
j_gene: TRBJ2-1
v_gene: TRBV5-1
d_gene: .
CDR3nt: TGCGCCAGCAGCGTACAGGGAAACTACAATGAGCAGTTCTTC
CDR3aa: CASSVQGNYNEQFF

abundance: few
j_gene: TRBJ2-2
v_gene: TRBV2
d_gene: TRBD2
CDR3nt: TGTGCCAGCAGTTCACTTGGACTAGCGGCCGGGGAGCTGTTTTTT
CDR3aa: CASSSLGLAAGELFF

abundance: .
j_gene: TRBJ1-2
v_gene: TRBV5-6
d_gene: .
CDR3nt: TGTGCCAGCAGCTTGGAAGAACACCTCTATGGCTACACCTTC
CDR3aa: CASSLEEHLYGYTF

abundance: once
j_gene: TRBJ2-1
v_gene: TRBV4-1
d_gene: TRBD2
CDR3nt: TGCGCCAGCAGCCAAGGGGGGGGTGAGCAGTTCTTC
CDR3aa: CASSQGGGEQFF

abundance: .
j_gene: TRBJ1-1
v_gene: TRBV2
d_gene: TRBD1
CDR3nt: TGTGCTTCCGAGGGGGCCACTGAAGCTTTCTTT
CDR3aa: CASEGATEAFF

abundance: .
j_gene: TRBJ2-2
v_gene: TRBV2
d_gene: .
CDR3nt: TGTGCCAGCAGTGCTAAAGCGGCGGGTAGGGCCGGGGAGCTGTTTTTT
CDR3aa: CASSAKAAGRAGELFF